The TCR beta chain under discussion was sequenced for a study of multiple sclerosis patients with progressive multifocal leukoencephalopathy. Time point given: 12 to 13 months of natalizumab therapy. Only in-frame clones appear in the TCRdb table, and some are missing; sequencing was by immunoSEQ multiplex PCR. The data show around 27,000 clones, 90% seen once. The TCR originated in a human donor with multiple sclerosis. This specimen consisted of PBMCs, obtained from a patient treated with natalizumab.

The CDR3 protein is CATSRDFTVAPLHF. The CDR3 DNA reads TGTGCCACCAGCAGAGATTTCACGGTTGCTCCCCTCCACTTT. V gene TRBV15 combines with J gene TRBJ1-6; D ambiguous. This CDR3 contains 14 residues. V lost 0 bases and J lost 13, with 13 bases in between. The germline V gene has CDR1 LNHNV and CDR2 YYDKDF (reference sequence).